The sequence of this T cell receptor (beta chain) was determined in a study of cytomegalovirus exposure and HLA in healthy donors. The wider study: Unique TCR beta sequences numbering around 110 million came from about 179 million T cells in an earlier analysis.

PCR was performed using 60 Vbeta and 13 Jbeta primers. Profiled with immunoSEQ multiplex PCR; TCRdb holds only in-frame clones, not every one. This sample yields roughly 110,000 clones, of which about 76% are seen a single time; 5% to 7% belongs to the top ten. Worth noting for this clone: Its antigen is as yet unknown.

Regarding the study as a whole: Three CMV-associated chains were confirmed in vitro to be specific for CMV antigens. Sequencing likely generated an artifact that appeared as a cluster of highly shared sequence variants.

Every donor was a healthy person donating bone marrow. The sequencing input was PBMCs. This TCR was sampled from a woman aged 45 to 65 in good health and CMV-seropositive.

The CDR3 region has the DNA TGTGCCACCAGCTTAAACAGGGATTATTCACCCCTCCACTTT. Its translation is CATSLNRDYSPLHF. The chain combines TRBV15 with TRBJ1-6; the D gene is possibly TRBD1 (6 bases). The V and J ends lost 5 bases and 8 bases respectively, with 13 bases between them. The CDR3 is 14 residues long. Germline loops: CDR1 LNHNV, CDR2 YYDKDF (reference sequence).